Each of the 7 T cell receptor beta chains below was sequenced from the same sample in a study of CD8 T cells in ankylosing spondylitis. From the 5' RACE reads, TCRdb called clonotypes with MiXCR, one entry per CDR3 protein. The repertoire holds under 250,000 distinct CDR3 sequences, with roughly a tenth as singletons. Sequencing was performed on blood, either unsorted or a sorted T cell fraction (not recorded which). These receptors all come from a male donor with ankylosing spondylitis or in good health (not recorded which).

This clonotype appeared a few times. This chain joins TRBV29-1 and TRBJ2-1; the match to TRBD2 covers 10 bases. This CDR3 comprises 15 residues. After removal of 3 bases from V and 7 bases from J, the junction contained 9 bases not matched to a gene. Germline CDR1 and CDR2: SQVTM and ANQGSEA. CDR3 sequence reads: CSVEPTAGGPNEQFF. CDR3 coding DNA: TGCAGCGTTGAGCCAACAGCGGGGGGGCCGAATGAGCAGTTCTTC.

This clonotype came up many times. The chain is built from TRBV10-3 and TRBJ2-7, with D hard to call. The CDR3 runs to 14 residues. CDR1 ENHRY and CDR2 SYGVKD come from the germline V gene. Trimming shortened V by 0 bases and J by 0 bases, and 6 bases separated the two germline ends. The CDR3 here is CAISESKDSYEQYF. The CDR3 nucleotides read TGTGCCATCAGTGAGTCGAAGGACTCCTACGAGCAGTACTTC.

This clonotype has ten or more counts. The chain is built from TRBV20-1 and TRBJ2-3; tentative D call: TRBD2 (5 bases). Looked up from germline, CDR1 is DFQATT and CDR2 is SNEGSKA (reference sequence). The V gene lost 3 bases and the J gene lost 1 base, with 5 bases spanning the gap. This CDR3 spans 12 amino acids. The CDR3 protein is CSARRGTDTQYF. In DNA, the CDR3 is TGCAGTGCTAGGCGGGGCACAGATACGCAGTATTTT.

The sample holds many counts of this clonotype. The V and J genes are TRBV10-3 and TRBJ2-7, with D perhaps TRBD1 or TRBD2 (5 bases each). Trimming removed 0 bases at V and 0 bases at J, with 21 bases between. Germline lookup yields CDR1 ENHRY and CDR2 SYGVKD. The CDR3 has 19 amino acids. The CDR3: CAISESGRGRASSSYEQYF. The CDR3 region has the DNA TGTGCCATCAGTGAGTCAGGTCGGGGACGGGCCTCGAGCTCCTACGAGCAGTACTTC.

The V and J genes are TRBV5-1 and TRBJ2-4, with D perhaps given as TRBD1 or TRBD2 (5 bases each). V lost 4 bases, J lost 3 bases, and 14 bases lay in between. Looked up from germline, CDR1 is SGHRS and CDR2 is YFSETQ. The CDR3 loop spans 15 amino acids. Written as DNA, the CDR3 is TGCGCCAGCAGCGGGACGGACCGCATCAAAAACATTCAGTACTTC. This sequence encodes CASSGTDRIKNIQYF.

In its sample, this clonotype was seen a few times. V is TRBV11-3 and J is TRBJ2-1; 7 nucleotides agree with TRBD1. CDR3 length: 15 residues. Germline V gene lookup returns CDR1 SGHNT and CDR2 YENEEA. Unmatched junction bases numbered 10, after V lost 6 bases and J lost 5 bases. The CDR3 reads CASSPRGQRNNEQFF. CDR3 in DNA: TGTGCCAGCAGTCCTAGGGGGCAGCGAAACAATGAGCAGTTCTTC.

For this clonotype: A much more abundant neighbour one base away suggests this may be a read error. This sequence joins TRBV4-1 and TRBJ2-1; TRBD2 is a possible D gene (5 bases). The V gene's germline CDR1 is MGHRA and CDR2 YSYEKL. This CDR3 spans 16 amino acids. Written as DNA, the CDR3 is TGCGCCAGCAGCCAAGATACTAGTCCCCCCTACAATGAGCAGCTCTTC. Its translation is CASSQDTSPPYNEQLF.